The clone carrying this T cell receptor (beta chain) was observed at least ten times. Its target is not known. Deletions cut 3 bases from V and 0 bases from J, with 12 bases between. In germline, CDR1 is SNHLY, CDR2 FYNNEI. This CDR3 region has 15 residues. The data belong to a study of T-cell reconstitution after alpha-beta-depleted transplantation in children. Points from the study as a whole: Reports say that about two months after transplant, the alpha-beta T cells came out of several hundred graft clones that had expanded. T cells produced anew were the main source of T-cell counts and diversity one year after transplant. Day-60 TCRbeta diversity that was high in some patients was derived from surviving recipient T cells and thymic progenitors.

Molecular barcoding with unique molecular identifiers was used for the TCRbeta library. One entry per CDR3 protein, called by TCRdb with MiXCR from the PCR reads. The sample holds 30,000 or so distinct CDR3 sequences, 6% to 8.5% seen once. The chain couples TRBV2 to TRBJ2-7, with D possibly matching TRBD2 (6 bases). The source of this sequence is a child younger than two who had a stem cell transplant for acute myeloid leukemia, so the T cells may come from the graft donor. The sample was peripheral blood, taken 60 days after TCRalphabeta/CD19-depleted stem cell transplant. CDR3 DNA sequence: TGTGCCAGCAGTGACATAGCGGCGACCTCCTACGAGCAGTACTTC. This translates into CASSDIAATSYEQYF. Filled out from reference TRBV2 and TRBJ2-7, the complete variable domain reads EPEVTQTPSHQVTQMGQEVILRCVPISNHLYFYWYRQILGQKVEFLVSFYNNEISEKSEIFDDQFSVERPDGSNFTLKIRSTKLEDSAMYFCASSDIAATSYEQYFGPGTRLTVT.